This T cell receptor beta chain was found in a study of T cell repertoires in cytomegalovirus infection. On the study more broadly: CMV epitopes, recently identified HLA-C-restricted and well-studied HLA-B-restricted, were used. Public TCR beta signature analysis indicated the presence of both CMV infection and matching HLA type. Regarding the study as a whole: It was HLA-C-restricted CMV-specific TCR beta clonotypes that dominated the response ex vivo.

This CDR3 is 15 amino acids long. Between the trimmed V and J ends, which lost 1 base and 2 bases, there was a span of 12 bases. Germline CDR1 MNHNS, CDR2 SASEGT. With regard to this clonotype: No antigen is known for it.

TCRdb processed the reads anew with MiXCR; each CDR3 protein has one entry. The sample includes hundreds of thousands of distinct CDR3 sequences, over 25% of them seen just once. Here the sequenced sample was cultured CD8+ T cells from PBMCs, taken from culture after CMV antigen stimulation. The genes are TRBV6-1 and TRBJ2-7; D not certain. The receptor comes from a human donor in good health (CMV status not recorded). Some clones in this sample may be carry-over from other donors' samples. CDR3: CASSEVPTVPYEQYF. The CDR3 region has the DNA TGTGCCAGCAGTGAAGTCCCGACTGTCCCCTACGAGCAGTACTTC.